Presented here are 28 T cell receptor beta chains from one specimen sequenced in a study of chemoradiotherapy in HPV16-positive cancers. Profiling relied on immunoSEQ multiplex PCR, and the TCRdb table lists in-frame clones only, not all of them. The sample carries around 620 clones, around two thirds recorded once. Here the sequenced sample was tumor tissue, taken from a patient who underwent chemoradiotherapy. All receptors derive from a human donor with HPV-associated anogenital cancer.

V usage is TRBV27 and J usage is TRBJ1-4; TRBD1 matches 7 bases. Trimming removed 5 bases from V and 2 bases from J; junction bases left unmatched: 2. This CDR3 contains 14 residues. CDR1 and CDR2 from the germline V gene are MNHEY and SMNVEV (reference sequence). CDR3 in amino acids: CASSPQGTNEKLFF. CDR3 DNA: TGTGCCAGCAGTCCACAGGGGACTAATGAAAAACTGTTTTTT.

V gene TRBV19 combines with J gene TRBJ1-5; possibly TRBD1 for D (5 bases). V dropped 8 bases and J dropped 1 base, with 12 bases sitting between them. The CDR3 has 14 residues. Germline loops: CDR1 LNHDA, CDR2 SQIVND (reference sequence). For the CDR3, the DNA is TGTGCCAGTGCAGGGAAGCGAAGCAATCAGCCCCAGCATTTT. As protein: CASAGKRSNQPQHF.

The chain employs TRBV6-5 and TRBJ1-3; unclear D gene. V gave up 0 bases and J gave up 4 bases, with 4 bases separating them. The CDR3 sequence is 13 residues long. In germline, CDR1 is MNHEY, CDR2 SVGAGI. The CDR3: CASSYSRGNTIYF. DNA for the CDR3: TGTGCCAGCAGTTACTCACGGGGAAACACCATATATTTT.

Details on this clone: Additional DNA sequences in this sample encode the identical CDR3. CDR3 DNA sequence: TGTGCCAGCAGCTTAACTAGCGGTGAGACAGATACGCAGTATTTT. Translated, it gives CASSLTSGETDTQYF. The gene calls are TRBV7-3 and TRBJ2-3, with a weak D call TRBD2 (6 bases). V lost 0 bases, J lost 3 bases, and 10 bases lay in between. The CDR3 is 15 amino acids. Germline assignment: CDR1 SGHTA and CDR2 FQGTGA. The complete variable domain, with remaining parts taken from reference TRBV7-3 and TRBJ2-3, reads GAGVSQTPSNKVTEKGKYVELRCDPISGHTALYWYRQSLGQGPEFLIYFQGTGAADDSGLPNDRFFAVRPEGSVSTLKIQRTERGDSAVYLCASSLTSGETDTQYFGPGTRLTVL.

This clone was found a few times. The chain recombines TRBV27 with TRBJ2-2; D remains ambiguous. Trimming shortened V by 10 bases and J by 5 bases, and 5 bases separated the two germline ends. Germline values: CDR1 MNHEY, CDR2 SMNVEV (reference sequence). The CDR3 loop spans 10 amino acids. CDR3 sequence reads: CATKTGELFF. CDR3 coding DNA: TGTGCCACCAAAACCGGGGAGCTGTTTTTT.

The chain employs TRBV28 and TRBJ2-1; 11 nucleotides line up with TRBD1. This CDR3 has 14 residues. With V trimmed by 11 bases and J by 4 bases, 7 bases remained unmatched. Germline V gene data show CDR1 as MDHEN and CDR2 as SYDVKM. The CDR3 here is CAGSDRGPYNEQFF. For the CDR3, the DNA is TGTGCCGGATCGGACAGGGGGCCTTACAATGAGCAGTTCTTC.

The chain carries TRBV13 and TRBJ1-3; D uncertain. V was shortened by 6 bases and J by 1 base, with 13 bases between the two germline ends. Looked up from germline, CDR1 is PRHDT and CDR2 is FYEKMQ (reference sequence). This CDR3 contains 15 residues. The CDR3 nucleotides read TGTGCCAGCAGACGAACGGGGTCATCTGGAAACACCATATATTTT. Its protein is CASRRTGSSGNTIYF.

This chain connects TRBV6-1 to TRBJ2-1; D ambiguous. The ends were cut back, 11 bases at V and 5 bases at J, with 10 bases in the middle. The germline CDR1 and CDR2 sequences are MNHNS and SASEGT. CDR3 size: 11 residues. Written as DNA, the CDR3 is TGTGCCCTTGCCCCGAACAATGAGCAGTTCTTC. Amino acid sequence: CALAPNNEQFF.

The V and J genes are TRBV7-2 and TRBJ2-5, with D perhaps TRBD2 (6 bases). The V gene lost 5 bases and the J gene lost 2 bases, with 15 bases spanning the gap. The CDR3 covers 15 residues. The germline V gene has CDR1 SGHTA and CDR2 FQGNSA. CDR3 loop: CASSRYGGTQETQYF. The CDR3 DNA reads TGTGCCAGCAGCCGATATGGCGGGACTCAAGAGACCCAGTACTTC.

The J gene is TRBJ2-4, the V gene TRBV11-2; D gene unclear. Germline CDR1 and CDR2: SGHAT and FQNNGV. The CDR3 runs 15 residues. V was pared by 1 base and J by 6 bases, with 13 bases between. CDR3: CASSLGSGSRNIQYF. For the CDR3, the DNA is TGTGCCAGCAGCTTAGGCAGTGGTTCGAGAAACATTCAGTACTTC.

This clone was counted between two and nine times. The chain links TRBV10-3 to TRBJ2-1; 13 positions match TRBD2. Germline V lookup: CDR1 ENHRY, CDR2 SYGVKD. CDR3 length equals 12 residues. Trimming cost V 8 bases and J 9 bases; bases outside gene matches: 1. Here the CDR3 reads CAIGTSGTEQFF. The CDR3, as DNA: TGTGCCATCGGGACTAGCGGGACTGAGCAGTTCTTC.

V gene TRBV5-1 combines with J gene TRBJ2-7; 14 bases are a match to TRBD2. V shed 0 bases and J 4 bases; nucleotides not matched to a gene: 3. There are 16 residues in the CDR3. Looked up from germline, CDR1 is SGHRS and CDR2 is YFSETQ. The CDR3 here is CASSLGGTSGSYEQYF. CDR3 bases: TGCGCCAGCAGCTTGGGAGGGACTAGCGGGAGTTACGAGCAGTACTTC.

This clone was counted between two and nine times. The CDR3 loop is CASRDWENQPQHF. The CDR3 coding sequence is TGTGCCAGCAGGGACTGGGAAAATCAGCCCCAGCATTTT. The chain employs TRBV6-1 and TRBJ1-5; no clear D gene. This CDR3 has 13 residues. CDR1 and CDR2 from the germline V gene are MNHNS and SASEGT. V lost 6 bases and J 4 bases, leaving 10 bases between the germline ends.

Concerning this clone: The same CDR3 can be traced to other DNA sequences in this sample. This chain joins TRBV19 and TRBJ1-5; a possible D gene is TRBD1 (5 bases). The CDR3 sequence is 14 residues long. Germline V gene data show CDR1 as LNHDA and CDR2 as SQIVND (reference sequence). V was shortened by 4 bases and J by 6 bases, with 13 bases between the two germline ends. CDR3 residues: CASSRAGQGQPQHF. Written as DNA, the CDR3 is TGTGCCAGTAGTAGGGCGGGGCAGGGTCAGCCCCAGCATTTT.

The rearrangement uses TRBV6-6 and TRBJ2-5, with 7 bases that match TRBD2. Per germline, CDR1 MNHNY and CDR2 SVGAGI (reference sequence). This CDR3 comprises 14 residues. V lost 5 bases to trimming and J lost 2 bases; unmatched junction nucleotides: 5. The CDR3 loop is CASSPYGGQETQYF. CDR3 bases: TGTGCCAGCAGTCCCTACGGGGGGCAAGAGACCCAGTACTTC.

CDR3 region: CASSESGYSNQPQHF. In DNA, the CDR3 is TGTGCCAGCAGTGAATCCGGATATAGCAATCAGCCCCAGCATTTT. The chain recombines TRBV6-1 with TRBJ1-5; unclear D gene. Germline-derived CDR1 and CDR2 are MNHNS and SASEGT. The ends were cut back, 2 bases at V and 0 bases at J, with 8 bases in the middle. This CDR3 region has 15 residues.

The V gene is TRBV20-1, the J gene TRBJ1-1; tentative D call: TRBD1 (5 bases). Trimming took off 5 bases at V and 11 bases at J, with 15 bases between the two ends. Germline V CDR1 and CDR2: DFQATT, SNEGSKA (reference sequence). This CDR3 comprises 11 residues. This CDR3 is CSAPIGGVAFF. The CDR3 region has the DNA TGCAGTGCTCCGATTGGGGGGGTGGCTTTCTTT.

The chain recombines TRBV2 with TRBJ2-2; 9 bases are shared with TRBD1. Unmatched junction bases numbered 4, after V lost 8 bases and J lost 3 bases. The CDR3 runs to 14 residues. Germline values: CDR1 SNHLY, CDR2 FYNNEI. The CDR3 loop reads CASRDRVYTGELFF. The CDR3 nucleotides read TGTGCCAGCCGGGACAGGGTTTACACCGGGGAGCTGTTTTTT.

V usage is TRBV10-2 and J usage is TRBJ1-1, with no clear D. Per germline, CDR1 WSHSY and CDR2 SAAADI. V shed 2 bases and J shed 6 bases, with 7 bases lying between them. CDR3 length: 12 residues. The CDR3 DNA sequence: TGCGCCAGCAGTGAGATTACTGCTGAAGCTTTCTTT. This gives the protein CASSEITAEAFF.

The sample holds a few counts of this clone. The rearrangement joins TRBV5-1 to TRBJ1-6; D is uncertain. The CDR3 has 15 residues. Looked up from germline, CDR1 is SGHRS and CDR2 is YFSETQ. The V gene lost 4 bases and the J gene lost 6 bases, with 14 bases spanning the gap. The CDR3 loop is CASSPEGQINSPLHF. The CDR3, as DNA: TGCGCCAGCAGCCCGGAGGGCCAGATTAATTCACCCCTCCACTTT.

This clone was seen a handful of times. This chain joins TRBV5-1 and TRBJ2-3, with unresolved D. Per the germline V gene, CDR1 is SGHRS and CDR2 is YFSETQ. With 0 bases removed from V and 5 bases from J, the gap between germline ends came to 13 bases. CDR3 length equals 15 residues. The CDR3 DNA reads TGCGCCAGCAGCTTGGAGGTTACTGTAGGAGATACGCAGTATTTT. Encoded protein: CASSLEVTVGDTQYF.

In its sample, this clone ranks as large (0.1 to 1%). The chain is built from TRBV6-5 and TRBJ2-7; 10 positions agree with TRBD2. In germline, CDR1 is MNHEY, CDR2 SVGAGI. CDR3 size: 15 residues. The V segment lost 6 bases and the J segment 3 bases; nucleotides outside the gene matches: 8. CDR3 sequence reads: CASRFKAGGRYEQYF. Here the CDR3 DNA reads TGTGCCAGCAGATTCAAAGCGGGAGGGCGCTACGAGCAGTACTTC.

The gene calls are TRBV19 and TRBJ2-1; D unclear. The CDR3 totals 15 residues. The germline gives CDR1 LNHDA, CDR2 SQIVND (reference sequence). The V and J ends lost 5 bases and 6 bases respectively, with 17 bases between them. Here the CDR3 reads CASSQQWGSRNEQFF. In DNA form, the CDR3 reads TGTGCCAGTAGTCAACAGTGGGGTAGTCGCAATGAGCAGTTCTTC.

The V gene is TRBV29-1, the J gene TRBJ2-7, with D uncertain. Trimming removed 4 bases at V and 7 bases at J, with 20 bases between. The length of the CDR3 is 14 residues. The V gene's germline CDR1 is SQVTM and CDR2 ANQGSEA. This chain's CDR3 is CSVVVWADAGEQYF. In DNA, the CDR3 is TGCAGCGTTGTTGTTTGGGCCGATGCAGGAGAGCAGTACTTC.

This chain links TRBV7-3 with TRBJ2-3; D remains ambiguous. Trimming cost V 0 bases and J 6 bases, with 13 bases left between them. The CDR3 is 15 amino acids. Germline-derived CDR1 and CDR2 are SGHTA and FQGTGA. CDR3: CASSLTSGEWDTQYF. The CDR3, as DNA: TGTGCCAGCAGCTTAACTTCGGGCGAATGGGATACGCAGTATTTT.

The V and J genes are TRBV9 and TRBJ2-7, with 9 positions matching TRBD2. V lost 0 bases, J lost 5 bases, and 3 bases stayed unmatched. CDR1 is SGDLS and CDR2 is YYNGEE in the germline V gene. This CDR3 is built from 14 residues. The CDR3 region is CASSVGGRANEQYF. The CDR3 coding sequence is TGTGCCAGCAGCGTAGGCGGGAGGGCCAACGAGCAGTACTTC.

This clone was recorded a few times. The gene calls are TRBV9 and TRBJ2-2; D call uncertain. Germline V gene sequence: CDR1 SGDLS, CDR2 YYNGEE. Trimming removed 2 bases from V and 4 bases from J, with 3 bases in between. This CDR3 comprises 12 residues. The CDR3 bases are TGTGCCAGCAGCGTCCGCACCGGGGAGCTGTTTTTT. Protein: CASSVRTGELFF.

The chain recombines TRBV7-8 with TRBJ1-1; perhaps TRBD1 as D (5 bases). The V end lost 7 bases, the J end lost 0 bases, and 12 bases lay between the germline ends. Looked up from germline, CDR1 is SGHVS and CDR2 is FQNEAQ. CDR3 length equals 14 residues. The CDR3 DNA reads TGTGCCAGCACCTGGGGACGGTTGAACACTGAAGCTTTCTTT. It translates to CASTWGRLNTEAFF.